These T cell receptor beta chains were read from a single sample in a study of T cell changes during pregnancy in multiple sclerosis. Measured with immunoSEQ multiplex PCR; TCRdb has only the in-frame clones, and not every one. The table includes 70,000 to 85,000 clones, under 95% detected once. This specimen was peripheral blood, taken before pregnancy. These TCRs come from a female donor with multiple sclerosis, enrolled in a pregnancy study. Each CDR3 is given with its conserved first and last residue. Fields, in order: D gene, clone size, V gene, J gene, CDR3 DNA, CDR3 protein. A D gene is named only where the DNA matches it firmly. Some rows mark clone size as missing; the rest say once, few, many or name a class of expanded clone.

D gene: -
clone size: once
V gene: TRBV7-3
J gene: TRBJ2-5
CDR3 DNA: TGTGCCAGCAGCTTAGGGGGGGCGGCGAGACGGGAGACCCAGTACTTC
CDR3 protein: CASSLGGAARRETQYF

D gene: -
clone size: -
V gene: TRBV5-5
J gene: TRBJ1-4
CDR3 DNA: TGTGCCAGCAGCGACGGGGTTGAGGGCGAAAAACTGTTTTTT
CDR3 protein: CASSDGVEGEKLFF

D gene: TRBD2
clone size: -
V gene: TRBV23-1
J gene: TRBJ2-5
CDR3 DNA: TGCGCCAGCAGTCAATCATTAACTAGCGGAGGGTACCAAGAGACCCAGTACTTC
CDR3 protein: CASSQSLTSGGYQETQYF

D gene: -
clone size: -
V gene: TRBV27
J gene: TRBJ1-1
CDR3 DNA: TGTGCCAGCAGTTTATTGGGTGACAGCGCCCGTGAAGCTTTCTTT
CDR3 protein: CASSLLGDSAREAFF

D gene: -
clone size: -
V gene: TRBV5-1
J gene: TRBJ1-1
CDR3 DNA: TGCGCCAGCAGCTTGGCCTGGAGTGGCACTGAAGCTTTCTTT
CDR3 protein: CASSLAWSGTEAFF

D gene: -
clone size: -
V gene: TRBV29-1
J gene: TRBJ2-7
CDR3 DNA: TGCAGCGTGGGACTCGGAACTGGGGAGCAGTACTTC
CDR3 protein: CSVGLGTGEQYF

D gene: TRBD1
clone size: once
V gene: TRBV9
J gene: TRBJ2-7
CDR3 DNA: TGTGCCAGCAGCGTAGGGGGGCAGGGGGATTCCTACGAGCAGTACTTC
CDR3 protein: CASSVGGQGDSYEQYF

D gene: TRBD1
clone size: -
V gene: TRBV2
J gene: TRBJ2-3
CDR3 DNA: TGTGCCAGCAACCGACAGGGGCCAGATACGCAGTATTTT
CDR3 protein: CASNRQGPDTQYF

D gene: -
clone size: -
V gene: TRBV10-2
J gene: TRBJ2-1
CDR3 DNA: TGCGCTGGATTCAGGCAGCCAGGCGATGAGCAGTTCTTC
CDR3 protein: CAGFRQPGDEQFF

D gene: TRBD1
clone size: -
V gene: TRBV9
J gene: TRBJ1-6
CDR3 DNA: TGTGCCAGCGGAGGAGCCGGGACAGGGGGTATGTCACCCCTCCACTTT
CDR3 protein: CASGGAGTGGMSPLHF

D gene: -
clone size: -
V gene: TRBV19
J gene: TRBJ1-2
CDR3 DNA: TGTGCCAGTAAGCTTTTCGGTCCGGAGTATGGCTACACCTTC
CDR3 protein: CASKLFGPEYGYTF

D gene: TRBD1
clone size: -
V gene: TRBV11-3
J gene: TRBJ2-1
CDR3 DNA: TGTGCCAGCAGCCCCGGCTTTCGGACAGGGACCTACAATGAGCAGTTCTTC
CDR3 protein: CASSPGFRTGTYNEQFF

D gene: TRBD2
clone size: -
V gene: TRBV27
J gene: TRBJ2-1
CDR3 DNA: TGTGCCAGCACCCCGGCGGTAGCGGGATACAATGAGCAGTTCTTC
CDR3 protein: CASTPAVAGYNEQFF

D gene: -
clone size: -
V gene: TRBV30
J gene: TRBJ2-5
CDR3 DNA: TGTGCCTGGAGGTTCAGGGGTATAGAGACCCAGTACTTC
CDR3 protein: CAWRFRGIETQYF

D gene: -
clone size: -
V gene: TRBV19
J gene: TRBJ2-1
CDR3 DNA: TGTGCCAGTAGTCAGGGTACTGGTGAGCAGTTCTTC
CDR3 protein: CASSQGTGEQFF

D gene: TRBD1
clone size: -
V gene: TRBV9
J gene: TRBJ1-2
CDR3 DNA: TGTGCCAGCAGCGACCGGGACAGCCCTAACTATGGCTACACCTTC
CDR3 protein: CASSDRDSPNYGYTF

D gene: TRBD1
clone size: -
V gene: TRBV2
J gene: TRBJ1-1
CDR3 DNA: TGTGCCAGCAGTTTTGGACAGGGAAACACTGAAGCTTTCTTT
CDR3 protein: CASSFGQGNTEAFF

D gene: TRBD1
clone size: -
V gene: TRBV19
J gene: TRBJ1-1
CDR3 DNA: TGTGCCAGTAGAAACAGGGGTAGCTGGAACACTGAAGCTTTCTTT
CDR3 protein: CASRNRGSWNTEAFF

D gene: TRBD1
clone size: -
V gene: TRBV5-6
J gene: TRBJ1-5
CDR3 DNA: TGTGCCAGCAGCTTGTACAGGGGAAGCAATCAGCCCCAGCATTTT
CDR3 protein: CASSLYRGSNQPQHF

D gene: TRBD1
clone size: -
V gene: TRBV15
J gene: TRBJ2-5
CDR3 DNA: TGTGCCACCAGGTACCCGTTGGGACAGGGTAGCGAGACCCAGTACTTC
CDR3 protein: CATRYPLGQGSETQYF

D gene: TRBD1
clone size: -
V gene: TRBV12-5
J gene: TRBJ2-7
CDR3 DNA: TGTGCTAGTGGTTTGGTCCGGGACAGGCCGCAGGAGCAGTACTTC
CDR3 protein: CASGLVRDRPQEQYF

D gene: -
clone size: -
V gene: TRBV4-1
J gene: TRBJ2-7
CDR3 DNA: TGCGCCAGCAGCCAAGCCGCCGAGGATCGGAGGTACTTC
CDR3 protein: CASSQAAEDRRYF

D gene: TRBD2
clone size: -
V gene: TRBV11-2
J gene: TRBJ2-1
CDR3 DNA: TGTGCCAGCATCCCGGGGACTAGCGGTTACAATGAGCAGTTCTTC
CDR3 protein: CASIPGTSGYNEQFF

D gene: TRBD1
clone size: -
V gene: TRBV6-6
J gene: TRBJ1-1
CDR3 DNA: TGTGCCAGCCGGGACAGGGGGCTTAGCACTGAAGCTTTCTTT
CDR3 protein: CASRDRGLSTEAFF

D gene: -
clone size: -
V gene: TRBV30
J gene: TRBJ2-2
CDR3 DNA: TGTGCCTGGAGTCGGCTGACTAGTTCGGGCGGGGAGCTGTTTTTT
CDR3 protein: CAWSRLTSSGGELFF

D gene: TRBD1
clone size: -
V gene: TRBV6-1
J gene: TRBJ1-5
CDR3 DNA: TGTGCCAGCAGTGATGAGGGACAGGGAGGCAATCAGCCCCAGCATTTT
CDR3 protein: CASSDEGQGGNQPQHF

D gene: TRBD1
clone size: -
V gene: TRBV19
J gene: TRBJ1-1
CDR3 DNA: TGTGCCAGTAGAAGGGACAGGGGGGCTCGAAACACTGAAGCTTTCTTT
CDR3 protein: CASRRDRGARNTEAFF

D gene: -
clone size: -
V gene: TRBV18
J gene: TRBJ1-4
CDR3 DNA: TGTGCCAGCTCACTTTTCAGGGGTGGTGAAAAACTGTTTTTT
CDR3 protein: CASSLFRGGEKLFF

D gene: -
clone size: -
V gene: TRBV27
J gene: TRBJ2-5
CDR3 DNA: TGTGCCAGCAGTTGGGGGCAAAGAGAGACCCAGTACTTC
CDR3 protein: CASSWGQRETQYF

D gene: -
clone size: once
V gene: TRBV15
J gene: TRBJ2-2
CDR3 DNA: TGTGCCACCAGCAGAGACCTTCTCGTCCTAGCGAGGGACACCGGGGAGCTGTTTTTT
CDR3 protein: CATSRDLLVLARDTGELFF

D gene: -
clone size: -
V gene: TRBV4-1
J gene: TRBJ1-4
CDR3 DNA: TGCGCCAGCAGCCCCACATGGGGAGGGACTAATGAAAAACTGTTTTTT
CDR3 protein: CASSPTWGGTNEKLFF

D gene: -
clone size: -
V gene: TRBV18
J gene: TRBJ2-7
CDR3 DNA: TGTGCCAGCTCACCAGGGGCAGGGGCAGGGCGCGAGCAGTACTTC
CDR3 protein: CASSPGAGAGREQYF

D gene: -
clone size: -
V gene: TRBV9
J gene: TRBJ1-1
CDR3 DNA: TGTGCCAGCAGCGTAGGCGGGTCTTCCACTGAAGCTTTCTTT
CDR3 protein: CASSVGGSSTEAFF

D gene: -
clone size: -
V gene: TRBV4-2
J gene: TRBJ2-1
CDR3 DNA: TGTGCCAGCAGCCAAGATCGGAGGGGCTTCCTCAATGAGCAGTTCTTC
CDR3 protein: CASSQDRRGFLNEQFF

D gene: -
clone size: -
V gene: TRBV12-5
J gene: TRBJ1-6
CDR3 DNA: TGTGCTAGTGGTTTGGGTGGGCAGGGTGGTTCACCCCTCCACTTT
CDR3 protein: CASGLGGQGGSPLHF

D gene: -
clone size: -
V gene: TRBV7-6
J gene: TRBJ2-7
CDR3 DNA: TGTGCCAGCAGCCCCCCGGACACTATTTACGAGCAGTACTTC
CDR3 protein: CASSPPDTIYEQYF

D gene: -
clone size: -
V gene: TRBV27
J gene: TRBJ2-7
CDR3 DNA: TGTGCCAGCAGTTTAGTCCCCCAGGGTCCCCTCTCCTACGAGCAGTACTTC
CDR3 protein: CASSLVPQGPLSYEQYF

D gene: -
clone size: -
V gene: TRBV9
J gene: TRBJ1-3
CDR3 DNA: TGTGCCAGCAGCGGCGACGGACTACCTGGAAACACCATATATTTT
CDR3 protein: CASSGDGLPGNTIYF

D gene: -
clone size: -
V gene: TRBV6-1
J gene: TRBJ1-1
CDR3 DNA: TGTGCCAGCAGTGAACTAAACCTCCCGGGCACTGAAGCTTTCTTT
CDR3 protein: CASSELNLPGTEAFF

D gene: TRBD1
clone size: -
V gene: TRBV9
J gene: TRBJ2-5
CDR3 DNA: TGTGCCAGCAGCGTAGGGCAAAGAGGGACAGGGAACACACAGACCCAGTACTTC
CDR3 protein: CASSVGQRGTGNTQTQYF

D gene: -
clone size: -
V gene: TRBV25-1
J gene: TRBJ1-2
CDR3 DNA: TGTGCCAGCAGTGATATTGGGCGAAGTGGCTACACCTTC
CDR3 protein: CASSDIGRSGYTF

D gene: TRBD1
clone size: -
V gene: TRBV13
J gene: TRBJ2-5
CDR3 DNA: TGTGCCAGCAGCTTCCCGACAGGGGAGGCCGGGCAGGCCCAGTACTTC
CDR3 protein: CASSFPTGEAGQAQYF

D gene: TRBD2
clone size: once
V gene: TRBV14
J gene: TRBJ2-7
CDR3 DNA: TGTGCCAGCAGCCAAGGGGGGGGCTACGAGCAGTACTTC
CDR3 protein: CASSQGGGYEQYF

D gene: -
clone size: -
V gene: TRBV25-1
J gene: TRBJ1-1
CDR3 DNA: TGTGCCAGCAGTGACCCACACAGGGTAGCTTTCTTT
CDR3 protein: CASSDPHRVAFF

D gene: TRBD1
clone size: -
V gene: TRBV11-2
J gene: TRBJ2-1
CDR3 DNA: TGTGCCAGCAGCTCAGTGGGGACAGGGAAGTTCTTC
CDR3 protein: CASSSVGTGKFF

D gene: -
clone size: -
V gene: TRBV6-6
J gene: TRBJ1-1
CDR3 DNA: TGTGCCAGCAGGGCGGACAGCTTGAACACTGAAGCTTTCTTT
CDR3 protein: CASRADSLNTEAFF